This entry describes one TCR beta chain. Germline CDR1 is MDHEN and CDR2 is SYDVKM. The V segment lost 7 bases and the J segment 2 bases; nucleotides outside the gene matches: 7. The length of the CDR3 is 14 residues. This sample is part of a study of T cell responses to AZD1222 COVID-19 vaccine. The data were produced by immunoSEQ multiplex PCR, yet TCRdb's version contains in-frame clones alone and is incomplete. The sample lists 95,000 to 100,000 clones, more than 85% occurring once. The chain uses TRBV28 and TRBJ2-7, with TRBD2 identical over 8 bases. This TCR derives from an adult in good health. The sequences come from peripheral blood, collected on day 0 of AZD1222 vaccination. This chain's CDR3 is CASIEGLGAYEQYF. CDR3 DNA: TGTGCCAGCATTGAGGGACTAGGGGCCTACGAGCAGTACTTC.